Described below is a single T cell receptor (beta chain) sequence and its context. The data originate from a study of Ad26.COV2.S vaccination and SARS-CoV-2 variants. Whole-study context: Once, or twice with 56 days between doses, Ad26.COV2.S was given intramuscularly.

TCRdb keeps only in-frame clones here, not all; method: immunoSEQ multiplex PCR. This sample has roughly 680,000 clones, with roughly 90% found just once. Treatment indicated: 15 to 20 received Ad26.COV2.S at low or high dose, single or two shots; 5 received placebo; per-sample allocation not given. The samples date from day 63 after the first vaccine or placebo injection. Boston provided a donor who was an adult aged 18-55 years. Sequences were derived from peripheral blood, sampled in a trial of Ad26.COV2.S vaccine versus placebo. The receptor was derived from a person aged 18-60 years who received the Ad26.COV2.S COVID-19 vaccine or a placebo.

CDR3 bases: TGTGCCAGCAAGACAGGGTTCGCGAACACTGAAGCTTTCTTT. Translating gives CASKTGFANTEAFF. V usage is TRBV6-5 and J usage is TRBJ1-1; 7 positions agree with TRBD1. Germline V CDR1 and CDR2: MNHEY, SVGAGI. With 7 bases clipped from V and 1 base from J, the junction kept 6 bases outside the gene matches. The CDR3 is 14 amino acids.